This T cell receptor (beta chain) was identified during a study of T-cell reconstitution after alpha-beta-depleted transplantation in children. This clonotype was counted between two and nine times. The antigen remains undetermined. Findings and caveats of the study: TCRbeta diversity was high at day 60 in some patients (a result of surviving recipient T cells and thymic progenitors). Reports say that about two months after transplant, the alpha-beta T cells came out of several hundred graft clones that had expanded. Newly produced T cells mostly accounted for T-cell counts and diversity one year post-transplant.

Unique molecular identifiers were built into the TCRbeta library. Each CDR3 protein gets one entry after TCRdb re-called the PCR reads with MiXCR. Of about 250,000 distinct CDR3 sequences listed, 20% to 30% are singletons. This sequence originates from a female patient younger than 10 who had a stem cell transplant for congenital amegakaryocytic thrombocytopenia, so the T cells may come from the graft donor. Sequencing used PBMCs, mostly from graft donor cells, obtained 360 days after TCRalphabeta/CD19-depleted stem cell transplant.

The CDR3 region is CASSQGQVGNQPQHF. CDR3 in DNA: TGCGCCAGCAGCCAAGGCCAGGTCGGCAATCAGCCCCAGCATTTT. The V gene is TRBV4-1, the J gene TRBJ1-5; D not certain. Germline V gene data show CDR1 as MGHRA and CDR2 as YSYEKL. V was clipped by 1 base and J by 2 bases, with 9 bases between them. There are 15 residues in the CDR3.